This TCR beta chain was observed in a study of CD8+ T cells in alopecia areata. Trimming pared 7 bases from V and 3 bases from J, leaving 13 bases between. CDR3 length: 14 amino acids. Per germline, CDR1 MNHEY and CDR2 SMNVEV (reference sequence). Treatment specified: oral pan-JAK inhibitor, 5-10 mg twice daily. Following extraction, RNA underwent reverse transcription to cDNA, which served as the sequencing template. Sequenced by immunoSEQ multiplex PCR; TCRdb stores in-frame clones only, minus some. The table lists about 110,000 clones, roughly 55% of them singletons. This clone was recorded once. Material: CD8+ T cells sorted from blood, obtained at week 24, from a patient treated with tofacitinib. The rearrangement links TRBV27 to TRBJ2-1, with D possibly TRBD2 on 6 matching bases. The clonotype was recovered from a human donor with alopecia areata. CDR3 in amino acids: CASTVAGSYNEQFF. In nucleotides, the CDR3 is TGTGCCAGCACCGTGGCCGGGAGCTACAATGAGCAGTTCTTC.